In this sample, the clone carrying this T cell receptor beta chain turned up many times. As yet, its antigen is unknown. The data were obtained in a study of T cells in Graves' hyperthyroidism and ophthalmopathy. Findings and limits, study-wide: In the analysis, a 13 V-J model separated ophthalmopathy from stable hyperthyroidism. Most clonotypes expanded in the thyroid (above 0.001) were also present in blood. Prediction of ophthalmopathy progression came a median around 6 months pre-onset.

Germline assignment: CDR1 SEHNR and CDR2 FQNEAQ (reference sequence). The V end lost 2 bases, the J end lost 9 bases, and 20 bases lay between the germline ends. This CDR3 region has 17 residues. Exclusion of patients followed from uncontrolled infection, other autoimmune disease, pregnancy or lactation. TCR beta CDR3 sequences were amplified from RNA transcripts. The study used the HTBI primer set for a first-round RT-PCR of the TCR CDR3. TCRdb fed the multiplex PCR reads into MiXCR, producing one record per CDR3 protein. Counted here are a few hundred thousand distinct CDR3 sequences, about 46% occurring once; the ten biggest clones make up about 40%.

This sequence originates from an adult woman with Graves' disease, either hyperthyroidism or ophthalmopathy (not recorded which). The sequenced sample consisted of peripheral blood or thyroid tissue (not recorded which). The chain combines TRBV7-9 with TRBJ1-6; TRBD1 is a possible D gene (5 bases). The CDR3 coding sequence is TGTGCCAGCAGCTTATTTCCCCTGGACAACGAGGTTTCACCCCTCCACTTT. It codes for CASSLFPLDNEVSPLHF.